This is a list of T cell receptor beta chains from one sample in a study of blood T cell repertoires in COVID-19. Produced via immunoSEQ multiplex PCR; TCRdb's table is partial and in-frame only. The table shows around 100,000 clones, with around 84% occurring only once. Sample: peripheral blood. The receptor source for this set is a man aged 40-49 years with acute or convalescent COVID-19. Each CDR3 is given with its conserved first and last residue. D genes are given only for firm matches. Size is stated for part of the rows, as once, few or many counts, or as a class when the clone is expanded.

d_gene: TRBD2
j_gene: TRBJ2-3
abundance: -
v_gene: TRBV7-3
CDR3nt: TGTGCCAGCAGCTTAATTGGCGGGGGGGCAGATACGCAGTATTTT
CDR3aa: CASSLIGGGADTQYF

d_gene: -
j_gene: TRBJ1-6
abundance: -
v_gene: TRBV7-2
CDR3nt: TGTGCCAGCAACCCCGGGACATTTCGCTCACCCCTCCACTTT
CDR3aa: CASNPGTFRSPLHF

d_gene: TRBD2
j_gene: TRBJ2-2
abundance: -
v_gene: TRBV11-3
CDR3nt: TGTGCCAGCAGCTTAGCTAGCGGGGGGGTGGGCGGGGAGCTGTTTTTT
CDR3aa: CASSLASGGVGGELFF

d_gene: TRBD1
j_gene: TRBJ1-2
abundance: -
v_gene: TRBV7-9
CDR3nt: TGTGCCAGCAGCAAACCGGGACAGGGATTTGATGGCTACACCTTC
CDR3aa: CASSKPGQGFDGYTF

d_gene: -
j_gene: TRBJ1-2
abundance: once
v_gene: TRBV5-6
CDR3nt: TGTGCCAGCAGCGTCGTGGAGGGAAGTGGCTACACCTTC
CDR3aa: CASSVVEGSGYTF

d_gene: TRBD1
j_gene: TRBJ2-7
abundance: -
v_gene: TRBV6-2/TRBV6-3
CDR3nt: TGTGCCAGCAGTTACCGGACAGGGTATTTTCAGTCCTACGAGCAGTACTTC
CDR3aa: CASSYRTGYFQSYEQYF

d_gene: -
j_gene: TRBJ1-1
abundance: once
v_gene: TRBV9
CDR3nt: TGTGCCAGCAGCGCTTACCCAGGGAACACTGAAGCTTTCTTT
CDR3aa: CASSAYPGNTEAFF

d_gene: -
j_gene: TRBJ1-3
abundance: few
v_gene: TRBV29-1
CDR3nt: TGCAGCGTTGAGGAGAGCTCTGGAAACACCATATATTTT
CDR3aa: CSVEESSGNTIYF

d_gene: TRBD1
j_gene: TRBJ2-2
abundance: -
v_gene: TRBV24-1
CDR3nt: TGTGCCACCAGTGACCCAAGAGGACAGGGTGGGACCGGGGAGCTGTTTTTT
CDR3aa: CATSDPRGQGGTGELFF

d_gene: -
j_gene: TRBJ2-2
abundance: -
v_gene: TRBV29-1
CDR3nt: TGCAGCGTTGAATCTAGGGGCACCGGGGAGCTGTTTTTT
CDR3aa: CSVESRGTGELFF

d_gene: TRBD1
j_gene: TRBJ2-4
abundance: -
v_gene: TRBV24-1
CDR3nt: TGTGCCACCACGACCGGGACAGGGTTTCAAAACATTCAGTACTTC
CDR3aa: CATTTGTGFQNIQYF

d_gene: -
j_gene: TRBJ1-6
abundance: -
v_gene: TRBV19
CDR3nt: TGTGCCAGTAGGATACTCTTGGACAGTACTTCACCCCTCCACTTT
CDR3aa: CASRILLDSTSPLHF

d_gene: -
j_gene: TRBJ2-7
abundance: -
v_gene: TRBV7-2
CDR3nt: TGTGCCAGCAGCTTGAGGGTTTACGAGCAGTACTTC
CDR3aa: CASSLRVYEQYF

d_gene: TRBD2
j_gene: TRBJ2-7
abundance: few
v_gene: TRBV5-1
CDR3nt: TGCGCCAGCAGCTGGGGGACTAGCGGGGGCTACGAGCAGTACTTC
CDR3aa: CASSWGTSGGYEQYF

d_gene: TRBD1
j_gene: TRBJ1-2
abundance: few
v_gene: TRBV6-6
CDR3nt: TGTGCCAGCAGTTCCCCGGACAGGGCGAGCGGCTACACCTTC
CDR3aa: CASSSPDRASGYTF

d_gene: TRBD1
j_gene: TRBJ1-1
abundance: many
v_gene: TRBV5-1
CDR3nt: TGCGCCAGCAGCTTGGATGGGAACAGGGGGCTAAACACTGAAGCTTTCTTT
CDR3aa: CASSLDGNRGLNTEAFF

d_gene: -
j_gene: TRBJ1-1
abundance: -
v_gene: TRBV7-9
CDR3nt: TGTGCCAGCAGGCTACTTCCGGGGGGCGTGAACACTGAAGCTTTCTTT
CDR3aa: CASRLLPGGVNTEAFF

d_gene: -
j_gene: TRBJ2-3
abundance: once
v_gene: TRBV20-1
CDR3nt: TGCAGTACGACGACAGGAGATACGCAGTATTTT
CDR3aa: CSTTTGDTQYF

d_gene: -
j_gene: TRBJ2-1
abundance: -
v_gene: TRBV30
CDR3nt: TGTGCCTATCTTCGCGGGCAAGGGAATGAGCAGTTCTTC
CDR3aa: CAYLRGQGNEQFF

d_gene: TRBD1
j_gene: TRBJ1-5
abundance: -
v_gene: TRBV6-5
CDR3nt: TGTGCCAGCAGTTCCCCGGACAGGGGCCATCAGCCCCAGCATTTT
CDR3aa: CASSSPDRGHQPQHF

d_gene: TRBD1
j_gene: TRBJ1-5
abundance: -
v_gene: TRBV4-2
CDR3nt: TGTGCCAGCAGCCTAGTAGGACAGGGCGATCAGCCCCAGCATTTT
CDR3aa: CASSLVGQGDQPQHF

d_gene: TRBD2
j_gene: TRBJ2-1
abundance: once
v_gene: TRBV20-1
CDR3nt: TGCAGTGCTAGTCAGGAACTAGCGGCAGAGCAGTTCTTC
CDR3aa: CSASQELAAEQFF

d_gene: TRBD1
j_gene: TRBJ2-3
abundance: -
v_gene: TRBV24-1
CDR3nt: TGTGCCACATCCAAACCCGGGACAGGGGGGATTCGGGGCACAGATACGCAGTATTTT
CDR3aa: CATSKPGTGGIRGTDTQYF

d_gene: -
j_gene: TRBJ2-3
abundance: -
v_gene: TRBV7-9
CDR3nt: TGTGCCAGCAGCTCAGGGACTGGGGGATCGGATACGCAGTATTTT
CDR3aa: CASSSGTGGSDTQYF

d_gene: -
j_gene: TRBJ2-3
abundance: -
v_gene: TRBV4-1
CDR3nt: TGCGCCAGCAGCCAAATCAGGGGCTCGGCAGATACGCAGTATTTT
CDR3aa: CASSQIRGSADTQYF